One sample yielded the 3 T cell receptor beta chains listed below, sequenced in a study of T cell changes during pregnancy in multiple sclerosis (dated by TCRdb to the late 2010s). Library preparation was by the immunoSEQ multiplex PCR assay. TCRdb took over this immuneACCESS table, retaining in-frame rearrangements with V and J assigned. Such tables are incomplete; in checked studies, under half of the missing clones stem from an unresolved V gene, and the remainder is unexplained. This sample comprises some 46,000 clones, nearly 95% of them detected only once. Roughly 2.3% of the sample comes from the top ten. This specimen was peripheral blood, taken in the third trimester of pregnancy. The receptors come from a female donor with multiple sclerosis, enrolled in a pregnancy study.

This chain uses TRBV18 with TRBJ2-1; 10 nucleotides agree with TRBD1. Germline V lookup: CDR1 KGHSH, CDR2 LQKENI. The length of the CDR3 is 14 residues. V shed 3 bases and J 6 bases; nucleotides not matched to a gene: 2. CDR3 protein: CASSPWTGGNEQFF. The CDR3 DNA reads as TGTGCCAGCTCACCGTGGACAGGGGGCAATGAGCAGTTCTTC.

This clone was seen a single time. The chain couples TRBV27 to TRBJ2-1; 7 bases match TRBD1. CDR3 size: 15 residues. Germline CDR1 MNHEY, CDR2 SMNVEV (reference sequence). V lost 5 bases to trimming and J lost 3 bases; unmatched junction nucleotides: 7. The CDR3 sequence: CASSRRDSLYNEQFF. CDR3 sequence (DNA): TGTGCCAGCAGTCGCCGGGACAGTCTCTACAATGAGCAGTTCTTC.

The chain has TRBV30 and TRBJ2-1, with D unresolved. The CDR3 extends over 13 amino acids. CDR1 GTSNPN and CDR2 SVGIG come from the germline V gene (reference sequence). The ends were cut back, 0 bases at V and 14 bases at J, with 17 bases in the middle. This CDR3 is CAWSVVVGHGEFF. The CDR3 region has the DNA TGTGCCTGGAGTGTTGTTGTGGGCCACGGTGAGTTCTTC.